This record concerns one TCR beta chain sequence. The data stem from a study of blood T cell repertoires in COVID-19. Study at large: Acute and convalescent COVID-19 samples came from the United States, Italy and Spain. PBMCs, B-cell-depleted T cells, or T cells provided the cDNA or gDNA that made up the material.

In the authors' workflow: Estimates of nucleated cell counts were drawn from the amplification of reference gene primers. Only in-frame clones appear in the TCRdb table, and some are missing; sequencing was by immunoSEQ multiplex PCR. V and J calls and clone size follow that table, whereas D and trimming were derived from the DNA. Here the sample spans roughly 200,000 clones, approximately 85% being singletons. Trimming cost V 5 bases and J 3 bases; bases outside gene matches: 8. This CDR3 region has 17 residues. CDR1 is MNHEY and CDR2 is SMNVEV in the germline V gene (reference sequence). Material for sequencing was peripheral blood. The genes are TRBV27 and TRBJ1-6; TRBD1 aligns across 9 bases. This TCR came from a man in his sixties with acute or convalescent COVID-19. CDR3 protein: CASSRRGQGDYNSPLHF. CDR3 in DNA: TGTGCCAGCAGTCGAAGGGGACAGGGAGACTATAATTCACCCCTCCACTTT.